This T cell receptor beta chain was identified during a study of control samples from healthy donors and cancer patients. Data came from immunoSEQ multiplex PCR; TCRdb stores just in-frame clones and leaves some out. The sample has 150,000 or so clones, approximately 90% seen once. Germline CDR1 MDHEN, CDR2 SYDVKM. This CDR3 is 12 amino acids long. The ends were cut back, 6 bases at V and 6 bases at J, with 11 bases in the middle. The receptor's source is a man aged 25 to 40 in good health. The chain carries TRBV28 and TRBJ1-1; D is perhaps TRBD1 (5 bases). Input material: blood. CDR3 sequence: CASSRDFSEAFF. The CDR3 DNA reads as TGTGCCAGCAGCCGGGACTTCTCTGAAGCTTTCTTT.